The entry that follows covers one T cell receptor beta chain sequence. V lost 0 bases and J lost 1, with 14 bases in between. The germline CDR1 and CDR2 sequences are LNHNV and YYDKDF (reference sequence). The CDR3 extends over 17 amino acids. This specimen belongs to a study of T-cell reconstitution after alpha-beta-depleted transplantation in children. The TCRbeta library incorporated unique molecular identifiers. TCRdb re-analysed the PCR reads in MiXCR, keeping a single row per CDR3 protein. The data contain about 98,000 distinct CDR3 sequences, 20% to 30% of them singletons. The gene calls are TRBV15 and TRBJ2-3; D remains unclear. Sequenced here: PBMCs, sampled before TCRalphabeta/CD19-depleted stem cell transplant. The origin of this receptor is a boy aged 2 to 10 with acute lymphoblastic leukemia, due to receive a stem cell transplant. The DNA for the CDR3 is TGTGCCACCAGCAGAGATCTCTGGACCGATCGCACAGATACGCAGTATTTT. Translating it yields CATSRDLWTDRTDTQYF.